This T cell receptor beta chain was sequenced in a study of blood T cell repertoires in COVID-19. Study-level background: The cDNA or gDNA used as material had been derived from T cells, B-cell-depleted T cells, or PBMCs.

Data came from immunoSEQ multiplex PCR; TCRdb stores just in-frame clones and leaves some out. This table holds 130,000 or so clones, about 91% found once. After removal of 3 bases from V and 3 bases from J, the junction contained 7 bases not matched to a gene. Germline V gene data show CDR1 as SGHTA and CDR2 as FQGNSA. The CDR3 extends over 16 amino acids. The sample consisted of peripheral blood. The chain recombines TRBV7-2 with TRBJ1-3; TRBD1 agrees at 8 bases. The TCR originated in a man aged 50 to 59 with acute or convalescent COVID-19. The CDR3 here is CASSFKQGVYGNTIYF. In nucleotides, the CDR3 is TGTGCCAGCAGCTTTAAACAGGGGGTATATGGAAACACCATATATTTT.